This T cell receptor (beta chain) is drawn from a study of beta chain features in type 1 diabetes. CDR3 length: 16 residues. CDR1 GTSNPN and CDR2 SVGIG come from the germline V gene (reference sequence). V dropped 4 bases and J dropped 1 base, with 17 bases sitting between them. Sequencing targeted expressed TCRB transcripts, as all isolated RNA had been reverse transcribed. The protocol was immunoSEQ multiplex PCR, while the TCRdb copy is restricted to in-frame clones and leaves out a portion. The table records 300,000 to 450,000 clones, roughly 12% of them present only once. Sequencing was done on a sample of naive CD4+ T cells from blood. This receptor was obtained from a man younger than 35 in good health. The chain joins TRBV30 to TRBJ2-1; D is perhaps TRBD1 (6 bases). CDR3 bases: TGTGCCTGGACCCCCGTGAAGGGGGAATCCTACAATGAGCAGTTCTTC. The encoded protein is CAWTPVKGESYNEQFF.